This T cell receptor beta chain was observed in a study of beta chain features in type 1 diabetes. A word on this clone: The antigen remains unidentified.

Study-level points and caveats: Type 1 diabetes patients had moderately but significantly shorter TCRB CDR3s in all four CD4+ subsets. cDNA-based reads could over-represent cells with high TCR expression.

Every bit of the isolated RNA underwent reverse transcription, so sequencing read expressed TCRB transcripts. Only in-frame clones appear in the TCRdb table, and some are missing; sequencing was by immunoSEQ multiplex PCR. The data show around 430,000 clones, with roughly 30% seen just once and more than 0.055% held by the top ten. The junction had 7 bases not matched to a gene; V was cut back by 5 bases and J by 7 bases. The CDR3 runs to 14 residues. Germline CDR1 SGHTA, CDR2 FQGNSA. CD4+ naive, central memory, regulatory and stem cell-like memory subsets were isolated by sorting on CD45RO/CCR7/CD25/CD127/CD95/CD27.

The chain uses TRBV7-2 and TRBJ2-1; 8 nucleotides line up with TRBD1. Specimen: naive CD4+ T cells from blood. The sequence derives from a man aged 18 to 30 in good health. CDR3 residues: CASSLQTGVNEQFF. In DNA form, the CDR3 reads TGTGCCAGCAGCCTTCAGACAGGGGTGAATGAGCAGTTCTTC.